This T cell receptor beta chain was profiled in a study of T cells in Graves' hyperthyroidism and ophthalmopathy. The CDR3 contains 15 residues. Germline values: CDR1 SGHAT, CDR2 FQNNGV. V dropped 0 bases and J dropped 5; count of bases not matched to a gene: 1. Researchers amplified the TCR beta CDR3 regions from RNA transcripts. The HTBI set primed first-round TCR CDR3 RT-PCR. TCRdb processed the multiplex PCR reads anew with MiXCR; each CDR3 protein has one entry. The sample lists 370,000 or so distinct CDR3 sequences, roughly 25% occurring once. The study, taken as a whole, reports: Ophthalmopathy was model-predicted a median around seven months pre-onset.

An absence of ophthalmopathy progression within 18 months meant stable Graves' hyperthyroidism. In patients aged 18 to 65, hyperthyroidism was newly diagnosed, with duration under 2 months. Criteria for exclusion of patients were uncontrolled infection, other autoimmune disease, pregnancy or lactation. At least ten counts were recorded for this clonotype. The target antigen is unknown. This clonotype was sampled from a man aged 45-60 years with Graves' hyperthyroidism. Sequencing was carried out using blood. V and J are TRBV11-2 and TRBJ2-5; 12 positions match TRBD2. In DNA form, the CDR3 reads TGTGCCAGCAGCTTAGATGGGACTAGCGGGGAGACCCAGTACTTC. Its translation: CASSLDGTSGETQYF. Looking up the rest from reference TRBV11-2 and TRBJ2-5 gives the full variable domain: EAGVAQSPRYKIIEKRQSVAFWCNPISGHATLYWYQQILGQGPKLLIQFQNNGVVDDSQLPKDRFSAERLKGVDSTLKIQPAKLEDSAVYLCASSLDGTSGETQYFGPGTRLLVL.